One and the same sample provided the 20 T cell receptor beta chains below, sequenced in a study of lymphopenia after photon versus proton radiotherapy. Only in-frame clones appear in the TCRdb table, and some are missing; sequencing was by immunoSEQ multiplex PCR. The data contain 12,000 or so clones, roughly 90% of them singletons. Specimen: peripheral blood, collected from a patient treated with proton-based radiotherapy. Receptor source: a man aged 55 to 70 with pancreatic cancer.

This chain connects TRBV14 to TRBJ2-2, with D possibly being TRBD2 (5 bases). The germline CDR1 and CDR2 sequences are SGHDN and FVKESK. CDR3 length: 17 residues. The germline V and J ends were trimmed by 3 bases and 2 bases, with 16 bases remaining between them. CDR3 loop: CASSHRTSGLNTGELFF. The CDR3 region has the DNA TGTGCCAGCAGCCACCGAACCAGCGGTCTAAACACCGGGGAGCTGTTTTTT. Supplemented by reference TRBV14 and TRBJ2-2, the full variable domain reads EAGVTQFPSHSVIEKGQTVTLRCDPISGHDNLYWYRRVMGKEIKFLLHFVKESKQDESGMPNNRFLAERTGGTYSTLKVQPAELEDSGVYFCASSHRTSGLNTGELFFGEGSRLTVL.

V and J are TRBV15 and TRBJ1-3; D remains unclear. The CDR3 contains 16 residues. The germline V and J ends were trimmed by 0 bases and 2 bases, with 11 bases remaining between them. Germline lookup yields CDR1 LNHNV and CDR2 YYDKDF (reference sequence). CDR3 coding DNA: TGTGCCACCAGCAGAGATCGGGGAAGGGCTGGAAACACCATATATTTT. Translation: CATSRDRGRAGNTIYF.

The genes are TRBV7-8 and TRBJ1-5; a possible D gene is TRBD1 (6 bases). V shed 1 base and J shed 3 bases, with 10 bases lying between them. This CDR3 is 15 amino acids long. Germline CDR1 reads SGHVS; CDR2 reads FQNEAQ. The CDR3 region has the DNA TGTGCCAGCAGCTTAGGGGGGGCTAACAATCAGCCCCAGCATTTT. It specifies CASSLGGANNQPQHF.

CDR3 bases: TGCAGCGCCTCCGGGACAGTAAACACCGGGGAGCTGTTTTTT. Its translation is CSASGTVNTGELFF. V usage is TRBV29-1 and J usage is TRBJ2-2; TRBD1 aligns across 7 bases. The CDR3 runs to 14 residues. Germline assignment: CDR1 SQVTM and CDR2 ANQGSEA. The J segment lost 2 bases and the V segment lost 7 bases, leaving 7 bases of the junction unmatched.

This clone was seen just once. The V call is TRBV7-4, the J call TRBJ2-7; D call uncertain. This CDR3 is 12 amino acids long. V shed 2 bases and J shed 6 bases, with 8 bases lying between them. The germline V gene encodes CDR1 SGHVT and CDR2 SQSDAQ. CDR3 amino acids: CASSLPPSEQYF. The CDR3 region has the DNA TGTGCCAGCAGCTTACCCCCTTCCGAGCAGTACTTC.

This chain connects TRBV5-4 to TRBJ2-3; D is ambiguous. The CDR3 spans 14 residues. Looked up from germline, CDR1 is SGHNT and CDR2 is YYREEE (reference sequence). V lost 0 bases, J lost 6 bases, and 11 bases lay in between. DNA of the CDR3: TGTGCCAGCAGCTTGGTGGGCGAGCCTGATACGCAGTATTTT. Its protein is CASSLVGEPDTQYF.

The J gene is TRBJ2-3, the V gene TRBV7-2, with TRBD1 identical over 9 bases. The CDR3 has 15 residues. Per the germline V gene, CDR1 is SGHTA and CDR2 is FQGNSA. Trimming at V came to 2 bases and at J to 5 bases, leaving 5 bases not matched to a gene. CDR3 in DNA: TGTGCCAGCAGCTTAAGGGGACAGGGTTTAGATACGCAGTATTTT. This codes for CASSLRGQGLDTQYF.

CDR3 coding DNA: TGTGCCAGCAGCTCCCTAGCGGGGCCCTCCTACAATGAGCAGTTCTTC. This translates into CASSSLAGPSYNEQFF. The genes are TRBV14 and TRBJ2-1, with TRBD2 identical over 9 bases. The J segment lost 0 bases and the V segment lost 5 bases, leaving 5 bases of the junction unmatched. Germline loops: CDR1 SGHDN, CDR2 FVKESK. This CDR3 is 16 amino acids long. The full variable domain, with the rest looked up from reference TRBV14 and TRBJ2-1, is EAGVTQFPSHSVIEKGQTVTLRCDPISGHDNLYWYRRVMGKEIKFLLHFVKESKQDESGMPNNRFLAERTGGTYSTLKVQPAELEDSGVYFCASSSLAGPSYNEQFFGPGTRLTVL.

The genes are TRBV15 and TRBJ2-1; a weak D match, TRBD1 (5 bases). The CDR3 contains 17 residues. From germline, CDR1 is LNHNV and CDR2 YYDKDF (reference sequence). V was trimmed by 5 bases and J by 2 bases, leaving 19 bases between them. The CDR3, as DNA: TGTGCCACCAGCGGACCCGAGCAGGGAAGCCCCTACAATGAGCAGTTCTTC. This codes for CATSGPEQGSPYNEQFF.

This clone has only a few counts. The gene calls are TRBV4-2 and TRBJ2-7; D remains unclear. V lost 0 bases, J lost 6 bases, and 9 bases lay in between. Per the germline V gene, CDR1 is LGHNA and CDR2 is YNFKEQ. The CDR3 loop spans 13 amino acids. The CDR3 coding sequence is TGTGCCAGCAGCCAAGATCTGATTGGCGAGCAGTACTTC. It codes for CASSQDLIGEQYF.

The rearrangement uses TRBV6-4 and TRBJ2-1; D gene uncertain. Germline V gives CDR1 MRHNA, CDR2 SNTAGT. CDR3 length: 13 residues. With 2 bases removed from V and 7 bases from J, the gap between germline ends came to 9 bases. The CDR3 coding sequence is TGTGCCAGCAGTGACCGGATGACTAATGAGCAGTTCTTC. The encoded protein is CASSDRMTNEQFF.

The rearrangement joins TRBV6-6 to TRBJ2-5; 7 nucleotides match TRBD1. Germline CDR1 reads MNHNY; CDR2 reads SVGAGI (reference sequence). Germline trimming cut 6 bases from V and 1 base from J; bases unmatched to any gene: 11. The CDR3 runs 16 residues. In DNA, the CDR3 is TGTGCCAGCAGCTACGGGACCTCAGGGGGCCAAGAGACCCAGTACTTC. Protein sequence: CASSYGTSGGQETQYF.

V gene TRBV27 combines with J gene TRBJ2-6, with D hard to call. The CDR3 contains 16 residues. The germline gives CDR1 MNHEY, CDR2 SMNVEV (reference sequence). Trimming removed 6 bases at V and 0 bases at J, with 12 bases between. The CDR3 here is CASSPGHFSGANVLTF. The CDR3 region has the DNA TGTGCCAGCAGCCCCGGCCATTTCTCTGGGGCCAACGTCCTGACTTTC.

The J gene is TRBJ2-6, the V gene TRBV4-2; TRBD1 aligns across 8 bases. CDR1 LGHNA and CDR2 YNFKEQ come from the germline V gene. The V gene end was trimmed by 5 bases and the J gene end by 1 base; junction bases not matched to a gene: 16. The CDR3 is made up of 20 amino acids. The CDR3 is CASSETAQTGAGSGANVLTF. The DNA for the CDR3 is TGTGCCAGCAGCGAAACCGCTCAGACAGGGGCAGGATCTGGGGCCAACGTCCTGACTTTC.

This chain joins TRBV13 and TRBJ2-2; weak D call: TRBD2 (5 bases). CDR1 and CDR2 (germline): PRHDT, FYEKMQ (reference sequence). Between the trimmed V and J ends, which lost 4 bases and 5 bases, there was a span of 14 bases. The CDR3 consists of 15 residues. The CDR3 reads CASSSPFPGTGELFF. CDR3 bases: TGTGCCAGCAGCTCACCGTTCCCGGGAACCGGGGAGCTGTTTTTT.

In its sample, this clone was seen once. The chain's CDR3 is CASSPQIETQYF. In DNA, the CDR3 is TGTGCCAGCAGCCCCCAAATAGAGACCCAGTACTTC. The V and J genes are TRBV7-2 and TRBJ2-5; no firm D call. This CDR3 is built from 12 residues. Germline CDR1 SGHTA, CDR2 FQGNSA. Trimming shortened V by 5 bases and J by 4 bases, and 8 bases separated the two germline ends.

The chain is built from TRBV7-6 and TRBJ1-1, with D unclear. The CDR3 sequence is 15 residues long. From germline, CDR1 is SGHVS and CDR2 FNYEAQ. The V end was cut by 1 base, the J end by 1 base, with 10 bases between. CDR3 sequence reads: CASSLGSTGNTEAFF. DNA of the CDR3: TGTGCCAGCAGCTTAGGGAGTACGGGGAACACTGAAGCTTTCTTT.

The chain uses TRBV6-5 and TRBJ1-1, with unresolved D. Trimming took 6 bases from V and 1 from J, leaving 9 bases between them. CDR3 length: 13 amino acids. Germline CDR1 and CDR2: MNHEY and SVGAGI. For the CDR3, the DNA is TGTGCCAGCAGAAAAGACAAGAACACTGAAGCTTTCTTT. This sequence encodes CASRKDKNTEAFF.

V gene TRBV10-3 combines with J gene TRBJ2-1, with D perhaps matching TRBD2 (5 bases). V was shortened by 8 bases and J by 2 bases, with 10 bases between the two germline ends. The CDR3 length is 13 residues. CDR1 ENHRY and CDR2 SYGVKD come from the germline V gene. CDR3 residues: CAIRAEAYNEQFF. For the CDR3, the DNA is TGTGCCATCCGGGCGGAGGCCTACAATGAGCAGTTCTTC.

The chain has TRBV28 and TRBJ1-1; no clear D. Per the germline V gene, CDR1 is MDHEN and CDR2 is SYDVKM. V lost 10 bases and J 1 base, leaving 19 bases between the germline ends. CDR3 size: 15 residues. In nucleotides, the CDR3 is TGTGCCACCACAAAAACGAGGGTCGGGAACACTGAAGCTTTCTTT. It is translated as CATTKTRVGNTEAFF.